The subject of this entry is one T cell receptor (beta chain). The data were taken from a study of blood T cell repertoires in COVID-19. Study background: COVID-19 samples, acute and convalescent, were from the United States, Italy and Spain.

Original processing methods: Quantification of nucleated cells was approximated via reference gene primer amplification. Data came from immunoSEQ multiplex PCR; TCRdb stores just in-frame clones and leaves some out. V, J and clone size are taken as reported in that table, and D and trimming were inferred from the DNA itself. This table holds under 150,000 clones, 83% found once. The germline V gene has CDR1 LNHDA and CDR2 SQIVND (reference sequence). The CDR3 covers 14 residues. V lost 4 bases to trimming and J lost 5 bases; unmatched junction nucleotides: 7. The sample was peripheral blood. This chain links TRBV19 with TRBJ1-2, with TRBD1 identical over 7 bases. The TCR originated in a man of 80 years or more with active or convalescent COVID-19. The CDR3 bases are TGTGCCAGTAGTACCCTAGGACAGGAGTATGGCTACACCTTC. Protein sequence: CASSTLGQEYGYTF.